A selection of T cell receptor beta chains follows, all from one sample in a study of control samples from healthy donors and cancer patients. Method: immunoSEQ multiplex PCR; TCRdb's copy keeps in-frame clones and lacks some. The sample records tens of thousands of clones, over 85% being singletons. The material sequenced was PBMCs. All receptors derive from a man aged 40-55 years with colorectal cancer. Each CDR3 is given with its conserved first and last residue. Fields, in order: J gene, clone size, V gene, D gene, CDR3 protein, CDR3 DNA. D genes are given only for firm matches. Only some rows state a clone size, as once, few, many or a class for expanded clones.

TRBJ1-2,.,TRBV2,.,CASILIPDSVYGYTF,TGTGCCAGCATACTCATTCCGGACAGTGTCTATGGCTACACCTTC
TRBJ2-1,.,TRBV7-2,.,CASSFYSYNEQFF,TGTGCCAGCAGCTTTTACTCCTACAATGAGCAGTTCTTC
TRBJ1-5,.,TRBV7-8,.,CASSLEQGDQPQHF,TGTGCCAGCAGCTTAGAACAGGGAGATCAGCCCCAGCATTTT
TRBJ2-7,.,TRBV6-5,.,CASNYWWGVRYEQYF,TGTGCCAGCAACTACTGGTGGGGGGTACGCTACGAGCAGTACTTC
TRBJ2-2,.,TRBV24-1,.,CATAEAVNTGELFF,TGTGCCACCGCGGAGGCAGTTAACACCGGGGAGCTGTTTTTT
TRBJ2-1,.,TRBV7-9,TRBD2,CASSLTSSGSYNEQFF,TGTGCCAGCAGCTTGACTAGCAGTGGGTCCTACAATGAGCAGTTCTTC
TRBJ2-1,few,TRBV19,.,CASTQGDRYNEQFF,TGTGCCAGTACCCAGGGAGATCGATACAATGAGCAGTTCTTC
TRBJ2-1,.,TRBV3-1/TRBV3-2,TRBD2,CASSKTSGAYNEQFF,TGTGCCAGCAGCAAGACTAGCGGGGCCTACAATGAGCAGTTCTTC
TRBJ1-1,.,TRBV18,.,CASSQGMNTEAFF,TGTGCCAGCTCACAGGGGATGAACACTGAAGCTTTCTTT
TRBJ2-7,.,TRBV10-1,.,CASSEGIPYEQYF,TGCGCCAGCAGCGAGGGGATACCCTACGAGCAGTACTTC
TRBJ1-5,.,TRBV12-3/TRBV12-4,.,CASSVGLKEPQHF,TGTGCCAGCAGTGTCGGCCTAAAGGAGCCCCAGCATTTT
TRBJ2-1,.,TRBV5-1,.,CASSLQSGLAGRNEQFF,TGCGCCAGCAGCTTGCAGTCCGGCTTGGCGGGGCGCAATGAGCAGTTCTTC
TRBJ1-4,.,TRBV27,.,CASSLGQYEKLFF,TGTGCCAGCAGTTTAGGGCAGTATGAAAAACTGTTTTTT
TRBJ2-3,.,TRBV12-5,.,CASAPLTTNTQYF,TGTGCTAGTGCTCCGCTGACCACAAATACGCAGTATTTT
TRBJ2-5,.,TRBV24-1,TRBD2,CATSDGTSARETQYF,TGTGCCACCAGTGATGGGACTAGCGCTCGGGAGACCCAGTACTTC
TRBJ2-7,.,TRBV4-1,TRBD2,CASSQDPGTSGSHYEQYF,TGCGCCAGCAGCCAAGACCCCGGGACTAGCGGGAGCCACTACGAGCAGTACTTC
TRBJ1-5,.,TRBV9,.,CARGQPQHF,TGTGCCAGGGGTCAGCCCCAGCATTTT
TRBJ1-1,.,TRBV9,.,CASSVARQNTEAFF,TGTGCCAGCAGCGTAGCTCGACAGAACACTGAAGCTTTCTTT
TRBJ2-2,.,TRBV7-6,TRBD1,CASIRTGGTGELFF,TGTGCCAGCATCCGGACAGGGGGCACCGGGGAGCTGTTTTTT
TRBJ2-3,.,TRBV6-6,.,CASSYPPDDTQYF,TGTGCCAGCAGTTACCCGCCGGATGATACGCAGTATTTT
TRBJ2-7,.,TRBV6-5,.,CASSYSRLHEQYF,TGTGCCAGCAGTTACTCCCGACTCCACGAGCAGTACTTC
TRBJ1-1,.,TRBV4-1,.,CASSQSQGRGTEAFF,TGCGCCAGCAGCCAAAGCCAGGGGCGCGGAACTGAAGCTTTCTTT
TRBJ1-1,.,TRBV29-1,.,CSVEEGGGTEAFF,TGCAGCGTTGAAGAGGGGGGAGGCACTGAAGCTTTCTTT
TRBJ1-2,.,TRBV7-9,.,CASSSSRDHSGGYTF,TGTGCCAGCAGCTCCAGCAGGGATCACTCGGGTGGCTACACCTTC
TRBJ2-3,.,TRBV7-2,TRBD2,CASSTSGNTQYF,TGTGCCAGCAGTACTAGCGGAAATACGCAGTATTTT
TRBJ1-2,.,TRBV30,TRBD1,CAWSVQQGAGYTF,TGTGCCTGGAGTGTACAACAGGGGGCCGGCTACACCTTC
TRBJ2-1,.,TRBV27,TRBD2,CASSLVSGRVAGYNEQFF,TGTGCCAGCAGTTTAGTTAGCGGGAGGGTTGCTGGGTACAATGAGCAGTTCTTC
TRBJ1-2,.,TRBV19,.,CASKDRQLDYGYTF,TGTGCCAGTAAAGATCGACAGCTCGATTATGGCTACACCTTC
TRBJ2-7,.,TRBV7-2,.,CASSSDSYSYEQYF,TGTGCCAGCAGCTCCGACAGTTACTCCTACGAGCAGTACTTC
TRBJ1-2,.,TRBV9,.,CASSVDLGVLGGASGYTF,TGTGCCAGCAGCGTAGATTTAGGGGTATTGGGGGGCGCCTCTGGCTACACCTTC